One sample yielded the 13 T cell receptor beta chains listed below, sequenced in a study of T cell repertoires in cytomegalovirus infection. TCRdb passed the reads through MiXCR, listing each CDR3 protein once. The table lists about 70,000 distinct CDR3 sequences, 20% to 25% of them singletons. These TCRs' antigens remain unknown. Sequenced here: CD8+ T cells from cultured PBMCs, sampled from culture after CMV antigen stimulation. The receptor set was obtained from a human donor in good health (CMV status not recorded). Some clones in this sample may be carry-over from other donors' samples.

This clonotype came up a few times. The chain has TRBV20-1 and TRBJ2-7; either TRBD1 or TRBD2 may fit D (5 bases each). Germline-derived CDR1 and CDR2 are DFQATT and SNEGSKA (reference sequence). Trimming removed 7 bases at V and 0 bases at J, with 7 bases between. The CDR3 is 11 residues long. The CDR3 here is CSVGGSYEQYF. DNA of the CDR3: TGCAGTGTTGGGGGCTCCTACGAGCAGTACTTC.

The chain employs TRBV7-9 and TRBJ2-1; the D gene is possibly TRBD2 (5 bases). Germline loops: CDR1 SEHNR, CDR2 FQNEAQ (reference sequence). The length of the CDR3 is 12 residues. V was trimmed by 5 bases and J by 10 bases, leaving 12 bases between them. CDR3 nucleotide sequence: TGTGCCAGCAGCCCTGGACTCGACGAGCAGTTCTTC. Its translation: CASSPGLDEQFF. The entire variable domain, with the rest obtained from reference TRBV7-9 and TRBJ2-1, is as follows: DTGVSQNPRHKITKRGQNVTFRCDPISEHNRLYWYRQTLGQGPEFLTYFQNEAQLEKSRLLSDRFSAERPKGSFSTLEIQRTEQGDSAMYLCASSPGLDEQFFGPGTRLTVL.

This clonotype was recorded a few times. The V and J genes are TRBV7-9 and TRBJ2-4; 10 nucleotides agree with TRBD2. The ends lost 5 bases at V and 0 bases at J; junction bases unmatched: 10. This CDR3 contains 18 residues. The germline V gene has CDR1 SEHNR and CDR2 FQNEAQ (reference sequence). CDR3 nucleotides: TGTGCCAGCAGCGCGACTAGCGGGTCCACGGGAGCCAAAAACATTCAGTACTTC. Translated: CASSATSGSTGAKNIQYF.

The rearrangement joins TRBV9 to TRBJ2-3; 8 nucleotides line up with TRBD2. This CDR3 is built from 15 residues. CDR1 SGDLS and CDR2 YYNGEE come from the germline V gene. V gave up 4 bases and J gave up 6 bases; unmatched junction bases: 10. CDR3 sequence reads: CASSKSGGGWDTQYF. CDR3 DNA: TGTGCCAGCAGCAAGAGCGGGGGTGGATGGGATACGCAGTATTTT.

The chain joins TRBV12-3 or TRBV12-4 to TRBJ1-1, with D possibly being TRBD1 (5 bases). This CDR3 comprises 12 residues. V was shortened by 8 bases and J by 5 bases, with 12 bases between the two germline ends. The CDR3 loop reads CASALGGTEAFF. The CDR3 DNA is TGTGCCAGCGCCCTGGGGGGAACTGAAGCTTTCTTT.

The chain couples TRBV25-1 to TRBJ2-7, with 10 bases fitting TRBD2. The CDR3 covers 14 residues. Looked up from germline, CDR1 is MGHDK and CDR2 is SYGVNS. The trim removed 2 bases at V and 6 bases at J, leaving 4 bases unmatched. The CDR3 reads CASSETSGEPEQYF. The CDR3 DNA reads TGTGCCAGCAGTGAAACTAGCGGGGAGCCCGAGCAGTACTTC.

This clonotype was counted only a few times. The chain links TRBV5-1 to TRBJ2-7, with D uncertain. From germline, CDR1 is SGHRS and CDR2 YFSETQ. The length of the CDR3 is 12 residues. V was clipped by 4 bases and J by 3 bases, with 8 bases between them. The CDR3 nucleotides read TGCGCCAGCAGCCTTACGAACTACGAGCAGTACTTC. As protein: CASSLTNYEQYF.

This clonotype was detected only a few times. The chain is built from TRBV7-2 and TRBJ1-1, with D unresolved. Between the trimmed V and J ends, which lost 5 bases and 7 bases, there was a span of 17 bases. In germline, CDR1 is SGHTA, CDR2 FQGNSA. The CDR3 spans 14 residues. CDR3 protein: CASSPRASPIEAFF. The DNA of the CDR3 is TGTGCCAGCAGCCCACGGGCCTCTCCGATTGAAGCTTTCTTT.

The rearrangement uses TRBV7-8 and TRBJ1-4; perhaps TRBD1 as D (5 bases). This CDR3 region has 14 residues. The V end lost 1 base, the J end lost 6 bases, and 9 bases lay between the germline ends. CDR1 and CDR2 from the germline V gene are SGHVS and FQNEAQ. CDR3 in amino acids: CASSLEGRHEKLFF. CDR3 in DNA: TGTGCCAGCAGCTTAGAGGGACGGCATGAAAAACTGTTTTTT.

In this sample, this clonotype turned up a few times. This chain connects TRBV7-8 to TRBJ2-4, with D possibly being TRBD1 (7 bases). The germline V and J ends were trimmed by 3 bases and 0 bases, with 12 bases remaining between them. Per germline, CDR1 SGHVS and CDR2 FQNEAQ. The CDR3 loop spans 16 amino acids. This chain's CDR3 is CASSFRGDLAKNIQYF. CDR3 nucleotides: TGTGCCAGCAGCTTCAGGGGGGACCTAGCCAAAAACATTCAGTACTTC.

This rearrangement joins TRBV7-6 to TRBJ2-3; 13 bases map to TRBD2. V lost 5 bases, J lost 0 bases, and 14 bases stayed unmatched. This CDR3 region has 20 residues. CDR1 is SGHVS, CDR2 FNYEAQ, per germline. CDR3 loop: CASSGRLAGGPQTSTDTQYF. The CDR3 nucleotides read TGTGCCAGCAGCGGCCGACTAGCGGGGGGTCCCCAAACTAGCACAGATACGCAGTATTTT.

This clonotype was seen a handful of times. The chain is built from TRBV12-3 or TRBV12-4 and TRBJ1-2, with 8 bases lining up with TRBD1. This CDR3 contains 13 residues. The V segment lost 4 bases and the J segment 5 bases; nucleotides outside the gene matches: 3. The CDR3 is CASSYGQGYGYTF. For the CDR3, the DNA is TGTGCCAGCAGTTATGGACAGGGATATGGCTACACCTTC.

The V gene is TRBV2, the J gene TRBJ2-1, with no clear D. Germline CDR1 and CDR2: SNHLY and FYNNEI. V was trimmed by 5 bases and J by 5 bases, leaving 16 bases between them. The CDR3 is 15 residues long. As DNA, the CDR3 is TGTGCCAGCAGTAGTACTCCCGCGTCGAACAATGAGCAGTTCTTC. This sequence encodes CASSSTPASNNEQFF.